Presented here are 5 T cell receptor beta chains from one specimen sequenced in a study of cytomegalovirus exposure and HLA in healthy donors. The PCR used 60 Vbeta and 13 Jbeta primers. Assay used: immunoSEQ multiplex PCR; TCRdb lists only in-frame clones, some missing. The sample includes roughly 150,000 clones, roughly 80% seen only once; the top ten take under 7.5%. The sequencing input was PBMCs. The receptors here all came from a woman aged 45-65 years in good health and CMV-seropositive.

V and J are TRBV6-6 and TRBJ2-7, with a tentative D call TRBD1 (6 bases). The germline V and J ends were trimmed by 6 bases and 5 bases, with 14 bases remaining between them. This CDR3 is 13 amino acids long. Germline CDR1 MNHNY, CDR2 SVGAGI (reference sequence). The CDR3 DNA is TGTGCCAGCAGACCACAGACAGGCCACGAGCAGTACTTC. Translated, it gives CASRPQTGHEQYF.

The chain employs TRBV10-3 and TRBJ1-2; D is possibly TRBD1 (5 bases). The CDR3 totals 15 residues. V dropped 0 bases and J dropped 8 bases, with 16 bases sitting between them. From germline, CDR1 is ENHRY and CDR2 SYGVKD. CDR3 protein: CAISESSQGGKGYTF. For the CDR3, the DNA is TGTGCCATCAGTGAGTCGAGCCAGGGTGGGAAGGGCTACACCTTC.

This chain joins TRBV5-4 and TRBJ2-7; D is possibly TRBD1 (6 bases). This CDR3 is 14 amino acids long. CDR1 is SGHNT, CDR2 YYREEE, per germline (reference sequence). The ends were cut back, 0 bases at V and 3 bases at J, with 10 bases in the middle. CDR3 amino acids: CASSLGDIYYEQYF. CDR3 nucleotide sequence: TGTGCCAGCAGCTTGGGGGACATCTACTACGAGCAGTACTTC.

J is TRBJ2-7 and V is TRBV29-1; the match to TRBD1 covers 9 bases. V gave up 7 bases and J gave up 3 bases; unmatched junction bases: 4. The germline CDR1 and CDR2 sequences are SQVTM and ANQGSEA. CDR3 length: 12 amino acids. Written as DNA, the CDR3 is TGCAGCGCCGGGACAGGGATCTACGAGCAGTACTTC. This codes for CSAGTGIYEQYF.

The chain employs TRBV14 and TRBJ1-1, with 9 bases that match TRBD1. Germline CDR1 is SGHDN and CDR2 is FVKESK. J was trimmed by 3 bases and V by 4 bases; bases with no gene match: 6. The CDR3 sequence is 15 residues long. The CDR3 protein is CASSPDRGTYTEAFF. CDR3 DNA sequence: TGTGCCAGCAGCCCGGACAGGGGTACGTACACTGAAGCTTTCTTT.